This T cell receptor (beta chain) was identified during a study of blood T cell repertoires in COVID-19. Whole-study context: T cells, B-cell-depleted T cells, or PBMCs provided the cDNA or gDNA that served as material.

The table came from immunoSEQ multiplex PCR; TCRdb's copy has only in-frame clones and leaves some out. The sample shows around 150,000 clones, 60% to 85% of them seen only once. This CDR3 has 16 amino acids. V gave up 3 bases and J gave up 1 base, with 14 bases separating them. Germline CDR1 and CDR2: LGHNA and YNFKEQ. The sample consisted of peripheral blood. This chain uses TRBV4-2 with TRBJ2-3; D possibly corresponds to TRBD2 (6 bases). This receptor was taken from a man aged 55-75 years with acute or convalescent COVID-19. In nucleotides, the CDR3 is TGTGCCAGCAGCCAGGGAGAGGGCGGGGGCACAGATACGCAGTATTTT. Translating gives CASSQGEGGGTDTQYF.